This T cell receptor (beta chain) was sequenced during a study of shared clonotypes between healthy human individuals. Study-wide results and limits: Represented diversity, genetic and exposure-history alike, was limited by few donors. In contrast to clonotypes shared by all four donors, non-shared clonotypes had lower generation probabilities.

Measured with immunoSEQ multiplex PCR; TCRdb has only the in-frame clones, and not every one. The sample shows around 1 million clones, approximately 80% of them seen only once. Note on this clone: The antigen is not known.

Looked up from germline, CDR1 is SGHAT and CDR2 is FQNNGV. The CDR3 runs to 14 residues. V shed 7 bases and J 6 bases; nucleotides not matched to a gene: 11. The chain links TRBV11-2 to TRBJ2-7; TRBD2 aligns across 8 bases. Sequenced input: memory CD4+ T cells sorted from blood. The subset was: CD45RA-negative fraction. The TCR sequence derives from a man between 18 and 35 years old in good health. CDR3 DNA: TGTGCCAGCACCCGGGGGGGTTTTCAGTCCGAGCAGTACTTC. This translates into CASTRGGFQSEQYF.